Below are 6 T cell receptor beta chains sequenced from a single sample in a study of CD8 T cells in Susac syndrome. cDNA came from roughly 0.53 to 1 ug RNA primed by random hexamers. One entry per CDR3 protein results from TCRdb running MiXCR on the immunoSEQ multiplex PCR reads. The sample includes about 190,000 distinct CDR3 sequences, approximately 95% seen only once; the top ten take roughly 0.098%. The sample comprised CD4+ T cells from PBMCs. Source of these receptors: a human donor with Susac syndrome.

The J gene is TRBJ2-4, the V gene TRBV12-3 or TRBV12-4; maybe TRBD1 (6 bases). CDR3 length equals 15 residues. V lost 7 bases to trimming and J lost 5 bases, with 18 bases between them. The DNA for the CDR3 is TGTGCCAGCATCAAACAGGGATACGGTGAAAACATTCAGTACTTC. This translates into CASIKQGYGENIQYF.

The chain recombines TRBV6-5 with TRBJ1-2; TRBD1 matches at 10 bases. V lost 5 bases, J lost 8 bases, and 8 bases stayed unmatched. The CDR3 contains 14 residues. CDR1 MNHEY and CDR2 SVGAGI come from the germline V gene. The CDR3 DNA sequence: TGTGCCAGCAGTACTGGGACAGGGGCTAAAGGCTACACCTTC. Translated: CASSTGTGAKGYTF.

The chain recombines TRBV5-1 with TRBJ1-1; possibly TRBD1 for D (5 bases). Germline V gene lookup returns CDR1 SGHRS and CDR2 YFSETQ. With 0 bases removed from V and 0 bases from J, the gap between germline ends came to 9 bases. The CDR3 runs to 15 residues. The CDR3 DNA sequence: TGCGCCAGCAGCTTGGCCGGGGGGATGAACACTGAAGCTTTCTTT. Translated: CASSLAGGMNTEAFF.

This clonotype was counted a single time. This chain links TRBV3-1 with TRBJ1-2; D is unresolved. V gave up 0 bases and J gave up 6 bases, with 14 bases separating them. Germline CDR1 is LGHDT and CDR2 is YNNKEL (reference sequence). The CDR3 consists of 15 residues. CDR3 sequence reads: CASSQESRVAHGYTF. CDR3 nucleotides: TGTGCCAGCAGCCAAGAGAGTAGGGTAGCCCATGGCTACACCTTC.

The rearrangement links TRBV4-3 to TRBJ2-3, with 9 nucleotides matching TRBD2. Trimming at V came to 1 base and at J to 0 bases, leaving 11 bases not matched to a gene. The V gene's germline CDR1 is LGHNA and CDR2 YSLEER. The CDR3 has 19 amino acids. CDR3 DNA sequence: TGCGCCAGCAGCCAAGGGGGGGTAGCGGGGGCATCTAGCACAGATACGCAGTATTTT. Translated: CASSQGGVAGASSTDTQYF.

The genes are TRBV6-5 and TRBJ2-7, with 9 positions matching TRBD1. This CDR3 has 12 residues. Trimming took 10 bases from V and 8 from J; bases not matched to a gene: 9. Germline-derived CDR1 and CDR2 are MNHEY and SVGAGI. This chain's CDR3 is CATTGTGTKQYF. The CDR3 DNA reads as TGTGCCACTACCGGGACAGGGACTAAGCAGTACTTC.